This T cell receptor (beta chain) stems from a study of blood T cell repertoires in COVID-19 (dated by TCRdb to the early 2020s). A note on the overall study: Collaborator samples came from the United States, Italy and Spain and covered acute and convalescent phases of COVID-19. The material from the prospective study consisted of cDNA or gDNA derived from T cells, B-cell-depleted T cells, or PBMCs. The dataset comprised deeply sampled blood TCRbeta repertoires from subjects exposed to, actively infected with, or recovered from COVID-19. A freely available public database, intended as a resource for researchers studying the immune response to SARS-CoV-2, is where the repertoires were released. The samples were drawn from the first 160 participants of the ongoing ImmuneRACE study and from 950 to 1,500 subjects provided by 6 global collaborators. A de-identified subject ID, COVID-19 status, age in years and sex were almost always included in the sample metadata. Where available, HLA class I and class II types were obtained from metadata supplied by the sample provider rather than from assay-based typing. General findings and caveats noted by the study authors: How much clinical and demographic metadata was included differed by source and by participant, and the metadata was provided uncurated.

Reading from cysteine to phenylalanine, the CDR3 counts 12 amino acids. Solely the CDR3 DNA is kept, with 36 bases framed from the first base. The germline V gene provides CDR1 MDHEN and CDR2 SYDVKM. V is cut back by 8 bases and J by 12 bases, with 8 bases in the junction unmatched. TCRbeta CDR3 regions were amplified from genomic DNA using the immunoSEQ Assay, a bias-controlled multiplex PCR. Regarding the original processing steps: The number of nucleated cells in each sample was estimated from the amplification of reference gene primers within the assay. Sequence reads were collapsed and filtered to measure the absolute abundance of every unique TCRbeta CDR3 rearrangement. For each sample, productive Simpson clonality was calculated by taking the square root of Simpson's diversity index across productive rearrangements. In TCRdb, the immuneACCESS table is reduced to in-frame sequences with V and J assigned. These tables do not hold every clone; where another copy was compared, an unresolved V gene accounts for under half, and the others remain unexplained. V and J calls and clone size are copied from that table; D and trimming were computed from the DNA. Counted in this sample were 260,000 or so clones; 83% of them appeared once. The ten largest clones represent approximately 4% of the sample.

On this clone: The antigen this receptor binds is unknown. No quality values exist for individual bases; no much larger clone is one base distant.

Enrolling through a virtual design, the prospective study's participants ranged in age from roughly 18 to 100 years and lived across more than 20 United States geographic areas. Cohort assignment in the prospective study relied on participant-reported clinical history from a screening survey and a study questionnaire. Exposed participants had been in contact with someone with a PCR-confirmed or clinician-diagnosed COVID-19 case within 2 weeks of study entry. Mobile phlebotomists in the prospective study collected whole blood, serum and a nasopharyngeal or oropharyngeal swab from every participant. Additional blood draws and questionnaires over an approximately two-month period could optionally be provided by prospective study participants. Before DNA extraction, prospective study blood samples were shipped either frozen or at room temperature.

This chain joins TRBV28 to TRBJ2-7, with 12 bases matching TRBD2. The TCR originated in a woman between 40 and 55 years old who had been exposed to COVID-19. The sample consisted of PBMCs or T cells enriched from blood (not recorded which). The CDR3: CASLGLAGNPYF. The nucleotide sequence is given as TGTGCCAGCCTAGGACTAGCGGGGAACCCGTACTTC.